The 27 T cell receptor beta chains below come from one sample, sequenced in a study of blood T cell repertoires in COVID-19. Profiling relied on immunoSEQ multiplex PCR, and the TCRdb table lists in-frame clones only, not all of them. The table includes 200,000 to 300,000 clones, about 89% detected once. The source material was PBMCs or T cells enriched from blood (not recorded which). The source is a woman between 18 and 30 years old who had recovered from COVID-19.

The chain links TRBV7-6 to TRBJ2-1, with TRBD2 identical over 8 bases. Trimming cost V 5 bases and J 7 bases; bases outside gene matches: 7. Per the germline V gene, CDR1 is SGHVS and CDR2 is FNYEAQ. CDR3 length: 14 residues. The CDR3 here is CASSRTSLVNEQFF. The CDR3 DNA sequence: TGTGCCAGCAGCCGGACTAGCTTGGTTAATGAGCAGTTCTTC.

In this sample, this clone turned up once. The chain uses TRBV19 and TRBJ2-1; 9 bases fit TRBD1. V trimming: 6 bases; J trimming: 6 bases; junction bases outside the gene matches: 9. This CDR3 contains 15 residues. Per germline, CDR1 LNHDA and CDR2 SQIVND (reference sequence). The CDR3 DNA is TGTGCCAGTAGGACCGGGACAGGGTCTGTCAATGAGCAGTTCTTC. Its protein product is CASRTGTGSVNEQFF.

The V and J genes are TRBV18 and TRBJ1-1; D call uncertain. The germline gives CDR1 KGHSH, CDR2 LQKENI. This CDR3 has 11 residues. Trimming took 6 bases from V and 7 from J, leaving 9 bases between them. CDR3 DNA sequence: TGTGCCAGCTCGCCTATCTTTGAAGCTTTCTTT. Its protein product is CASSPIFEAFF.

CDR3 DNA sequence: TGTGCCAGCAGAAAACTAGCGGGAGGTAGAGAGACCCAGTACTTC. Its protein product is CASRKLAGGRETQYF. The chain has TRBV27 and TRBJ2-5; 12 bases are shared with TRBD2. The CDR3 is 15 residues long. V dropped 6 bases and J dropped 4; count of bases not matched to a gene: 6. Germline V gene sequence: CDR1 MNHEY, CDR2 SMNVEV (reference sequence).

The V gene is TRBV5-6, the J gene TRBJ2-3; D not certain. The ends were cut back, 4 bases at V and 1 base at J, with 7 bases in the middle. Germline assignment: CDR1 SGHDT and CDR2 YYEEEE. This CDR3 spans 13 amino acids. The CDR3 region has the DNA TGTGCCAGCAGCAGCTCTGGCACAGATACGCAGTATTTT. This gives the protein CASSSSGTDTQYF. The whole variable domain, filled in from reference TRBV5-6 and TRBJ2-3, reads DAGVTQSPTHLIKTRGQQVTLRCSPKSGHDTVSWYQQALGQGPQFIFQYYEEEERQRGNFPDRFSGHQFPNYSSELNVNALLLGDSALYLCASSSSGTDTQYFGPGTRLTVL.

CDR3 nucleotides: TGTGCCAGTAGCTATGACGGACTCCTAGGGGGAACAACTAATGAAAAACTGTTTTTT. The encoded protein is CASSYDGLLGGTTNEKLFF. The V gene is TRBV19, the J gene TRBJ1-4; a possible D gene is TRBD1 (6 bases). With 6 bases removed from V and 0 bases from J, the gap between germline ends came to 23 bases. The germline V gene encodes CDR1 LNHDA and CDR2 SQIVND (reference sequence). The CDR3 runs 19 residues.

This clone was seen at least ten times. CDR3 protein: CSSGEGRDTQYF. CDR3 bases: TGCAGCTCCGGGGAGGGCCGAGATACGCAGTATTTT. The gene calls are TRBV29-1 and TRBJ2-3, with 7 bases aligning to TRBD2. CDR1 SQVTM and CDR2 ANQGSEA come from the germline V gene. CDR3 size: 12 residues. With V trimmed by 8 bases and J by 5 bases, 7 bases remained unmatched.

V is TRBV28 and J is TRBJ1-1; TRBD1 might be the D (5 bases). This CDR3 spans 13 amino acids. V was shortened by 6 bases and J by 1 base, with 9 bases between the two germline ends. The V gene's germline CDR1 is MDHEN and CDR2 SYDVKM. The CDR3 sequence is CASSKTENTEAFF. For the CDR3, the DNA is TGTGCCAGCAGCAAGACAGAGAACACTGAAGCTTTCTTT.

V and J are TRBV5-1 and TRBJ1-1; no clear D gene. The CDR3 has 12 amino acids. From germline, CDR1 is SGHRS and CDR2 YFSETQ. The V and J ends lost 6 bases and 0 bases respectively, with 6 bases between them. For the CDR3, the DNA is TGCGCCAGCAACGGGATGAACACTGAAGCTTTCTTT. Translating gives CASNGMNTEAFF.

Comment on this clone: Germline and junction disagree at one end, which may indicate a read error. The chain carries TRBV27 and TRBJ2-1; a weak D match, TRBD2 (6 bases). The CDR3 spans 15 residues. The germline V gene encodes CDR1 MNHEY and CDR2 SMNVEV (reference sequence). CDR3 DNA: TGTGCCAGCGGGGGACTGGCGGACTACTACAATGAGCGGTTCTTC. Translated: CASGGLADYYNERFF.

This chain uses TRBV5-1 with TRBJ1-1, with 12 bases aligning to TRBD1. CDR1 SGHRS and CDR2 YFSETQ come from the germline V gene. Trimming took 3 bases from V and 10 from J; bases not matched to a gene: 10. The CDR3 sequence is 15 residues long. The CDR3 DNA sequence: TGCGCCAGCAGCTCGGGACAGGGGGCAGAGGTGGCAGCTTTCTTT. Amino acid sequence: CASSSGQGAEVAAFF.

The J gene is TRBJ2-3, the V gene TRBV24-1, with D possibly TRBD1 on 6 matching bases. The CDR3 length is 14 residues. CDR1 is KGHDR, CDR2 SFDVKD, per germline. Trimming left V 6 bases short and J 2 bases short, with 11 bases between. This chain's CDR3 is CATSSGVVTDTQYF. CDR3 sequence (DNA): TGTGCCACCAGTTCAGGGGTAGTCACAGATACGCAGTATTTT.

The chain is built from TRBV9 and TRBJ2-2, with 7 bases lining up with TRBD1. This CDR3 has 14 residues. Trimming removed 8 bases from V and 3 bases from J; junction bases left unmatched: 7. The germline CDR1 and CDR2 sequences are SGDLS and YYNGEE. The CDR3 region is CASSGTVDTGELFF. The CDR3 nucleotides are TGTGCCAGTTCCGGGACAGTGGACACCGGGGAGCTGTTTTTT.

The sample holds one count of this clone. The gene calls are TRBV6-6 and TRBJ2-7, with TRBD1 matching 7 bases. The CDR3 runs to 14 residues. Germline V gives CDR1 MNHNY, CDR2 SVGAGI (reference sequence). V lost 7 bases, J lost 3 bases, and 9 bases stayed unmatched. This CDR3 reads CASTPTGSFYEQYF. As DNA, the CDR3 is TGTGCCAGCACCCCGACAGGGTCGTTCTACGAGCAGTACTTC.

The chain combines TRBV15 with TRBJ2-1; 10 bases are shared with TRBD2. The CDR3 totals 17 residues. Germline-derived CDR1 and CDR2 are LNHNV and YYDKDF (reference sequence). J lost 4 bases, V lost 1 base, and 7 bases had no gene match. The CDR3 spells CATSRVLAGVSYNEQFF. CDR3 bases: TGTGCCACCAGCAGAGTCCTAGCGGGAGTATCATACAATGAGCAGTTCTTC.

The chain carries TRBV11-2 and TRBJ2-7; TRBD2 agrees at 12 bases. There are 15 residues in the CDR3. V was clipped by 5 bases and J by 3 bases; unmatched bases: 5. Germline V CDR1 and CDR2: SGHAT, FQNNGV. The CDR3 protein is CASSRTSGTNYEQYF. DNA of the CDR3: TGTGCCAGCAGCCGGACTAGCGGGACGAACTACGAGCAGTACTTC.

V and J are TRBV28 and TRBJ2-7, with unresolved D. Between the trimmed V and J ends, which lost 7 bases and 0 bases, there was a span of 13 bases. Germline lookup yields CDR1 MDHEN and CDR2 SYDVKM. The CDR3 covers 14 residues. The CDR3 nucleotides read TGTGCCAGCACCCGCCGTCGGTACTCCTACGAGCAGTACTTC. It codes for CASTRRRYSYEQYF.

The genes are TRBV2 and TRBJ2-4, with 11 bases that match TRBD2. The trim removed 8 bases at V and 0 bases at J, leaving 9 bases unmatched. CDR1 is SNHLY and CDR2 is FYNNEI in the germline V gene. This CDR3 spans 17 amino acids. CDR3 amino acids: CASQGTSGNIAKNIQYF. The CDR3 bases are TGTGCCAGCCAAGGGACTAGCGGAAATATAGCCAAAAACATTCAGTACTTC.

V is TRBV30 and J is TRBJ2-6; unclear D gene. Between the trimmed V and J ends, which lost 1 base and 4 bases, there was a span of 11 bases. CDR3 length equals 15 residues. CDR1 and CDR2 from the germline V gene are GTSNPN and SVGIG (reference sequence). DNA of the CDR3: TGTGCCTGGAGTGCATACTATTCCGGGGCCAACGTCCTGACTTTC. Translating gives CAWSAYYSGANVLTF.

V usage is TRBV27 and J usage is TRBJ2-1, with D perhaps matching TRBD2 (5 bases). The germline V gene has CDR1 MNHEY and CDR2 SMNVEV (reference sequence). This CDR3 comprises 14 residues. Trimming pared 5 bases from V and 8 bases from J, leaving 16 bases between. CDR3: CASSAPGKLDEQFF. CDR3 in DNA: TGTGCCAGCAGTGCCCCCGGGAAATTGGATGAGCAGTTCTTC.

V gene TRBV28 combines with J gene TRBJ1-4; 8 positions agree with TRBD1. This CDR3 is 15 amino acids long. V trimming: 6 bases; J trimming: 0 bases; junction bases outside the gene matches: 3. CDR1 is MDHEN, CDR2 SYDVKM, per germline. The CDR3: CASRSQGATNEKLFF. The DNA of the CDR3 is TGTGCCAGCAGGTCACAGGGGGCAACTAATGAAAAACTGTTTTTT.

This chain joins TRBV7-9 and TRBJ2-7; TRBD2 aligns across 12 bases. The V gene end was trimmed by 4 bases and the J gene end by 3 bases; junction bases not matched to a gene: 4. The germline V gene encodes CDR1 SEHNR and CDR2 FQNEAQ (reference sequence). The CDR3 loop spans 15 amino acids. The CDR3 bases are TGTGCCAGCAGCTCCCCGGGACTAGCGGGCTACGAGCAGTACTTC. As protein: CASSSPGLAGYEQYF.

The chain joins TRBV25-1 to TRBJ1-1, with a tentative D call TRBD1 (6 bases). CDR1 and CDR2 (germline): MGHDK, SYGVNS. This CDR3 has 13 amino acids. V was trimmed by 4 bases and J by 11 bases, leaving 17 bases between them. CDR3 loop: CASSALGRGKAFF. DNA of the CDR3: TGTGCCAGCAGTGCCTTGGGGAGGGGGAAGGCTTTCTTT.

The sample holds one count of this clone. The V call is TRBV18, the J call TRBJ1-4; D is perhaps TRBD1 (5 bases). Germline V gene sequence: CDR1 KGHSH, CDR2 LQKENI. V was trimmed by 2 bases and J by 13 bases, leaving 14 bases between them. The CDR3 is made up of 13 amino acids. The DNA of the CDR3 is TGTGCCAGCTCACCATACGGGCCGGGACTACTGTTTTTT. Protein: CASSPYGPGLLFF.

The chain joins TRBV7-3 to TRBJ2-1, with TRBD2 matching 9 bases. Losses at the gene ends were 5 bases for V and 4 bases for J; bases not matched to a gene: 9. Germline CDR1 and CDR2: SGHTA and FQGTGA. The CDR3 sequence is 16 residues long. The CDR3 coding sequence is TGTGCCAGCAGCACACTGACTAGCGGCGCATACAATGAGCAGTTCTTC. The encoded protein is CASSTLTSGAYNEQFF. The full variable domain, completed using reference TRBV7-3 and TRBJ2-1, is GAGVSQTPSNKVTEKGKYVELRCDPISGHTALYWYRQSLGQGPEFLIYFQGTGAADDSGLPNDRFFAVRPEGSVSTLKIQRTERGDSAVYLCASSTLTSGAYNEQFFGPGTRLTVL.

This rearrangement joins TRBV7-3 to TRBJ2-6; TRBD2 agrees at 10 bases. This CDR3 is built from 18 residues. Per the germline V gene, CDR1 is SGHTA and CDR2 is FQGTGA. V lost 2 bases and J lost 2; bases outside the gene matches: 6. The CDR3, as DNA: TGTGCCAGCAGCTTATCGTCAGCGGGAGGGACTGGGGCCAACGTCCTGACTTTC. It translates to CASSLSSAGGTGANVLTF. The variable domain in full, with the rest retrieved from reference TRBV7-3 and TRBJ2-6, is GAGVSQTPSNKVTEKGKYVELRCDPISGHTALYWYRQSLGQGPEFLIYFQGTGAADDSGLPNDRFFAVRPEGSVSTLKIQRTERGDSAVYLCASSLSSAGGTGANVLTFGAGSRLTVL.

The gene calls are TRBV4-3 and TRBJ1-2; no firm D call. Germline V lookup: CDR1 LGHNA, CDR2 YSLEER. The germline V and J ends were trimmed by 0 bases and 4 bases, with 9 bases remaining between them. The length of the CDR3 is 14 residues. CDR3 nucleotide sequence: TGCGCCAGCAGCCAAGATTCCAGTTCCTATGGCTACACCTTC. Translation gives CASSQDSSSYGYTF.